This record covers a single TCR beta chain. TCRdb fed the RT-PCR reads into MiXCR, producing one record per CDR3 protein. The data show hundreds of thousands of distinct CDR3 sequences, with 13% to 15% seen just once and roughly 3.9% held by the top ten. CDR1 is KGHDR, CDR2 SFDVKD, per germline. Trimming removed 4 bases from V and 5 bases from J; junction bases left unmatched: 6. The CDR3 consists of 17 residues. The clonotype was recovered from a female donor in good health, serving as a healthy control. The chain employs TRBV24-1 and TRBJ2-1; 14 positions agree with TRBD2. Sequences were obtained from memory CD4+ T cells from blood. The CDR3 loop is CATSDSGLAGENNEQFF. CDR3 in DNA: TGTGCCACCAGTGACTCGGGACTAGCGGGGGAGAACAATGAGCAGTTCTTC.